This T cell receptor (beta chain) appears in the sequencing data of a study of a mutant IDH1 vaccine in newly diagnosed glioma. Across the whole study: In some groups vaccination began 4-6 weeks post-radiotherapy; others received it with temozolomide.

A single count supports this clone. Its target is unknown. The sample's time point: week 47, end of study. Vaccine doses each comprised 300 ug of mutant IDH1 20-mer peptide, with topical imiquimod. Astrocytomas found in donors were new, WHO grade 3 or 4, IDH1-mutant and ATRX-lost. Sequenced by immunoSEQ multiplex PCR; TCRdb stores in-frame clones only, minus some. This repertoire shows about 35,000 clones, about 86% found once; its top ten account for about 11%. The CDR3 extends over 15 amino acids. The ends were cut back, 1 base at V and 4 bases at J, with 11 bases in the middle. Germline values: CDR1 SGHTA, CDR2 FQGNSA.

This sequence was found in a woman younger than 45 with glioma. J is TRBJ1-5 and V is TRBV7-2, with a weak D call TRBD1 (5 bases). Sequences were derived from PBMCs, sampled from a glioma patient whose treatment included an IDH1 peptide vaccine. The CDR3 DNA is TGTGCCAGCAGCTTAGAGAGGGGCCTTAATCAGCCCCAGCATTTT. It yields the protein CASSLERGLNQPQHF.